This T cell receptor (beta chain) was captured in a study of blood T cell repertoires in COVID-19. Germline V gene lookup returns CDR1 SGHRS and CDR2 YFSETQ. This CDR3 contains 14 residues. V lost 7 bases and J 4 bases, leaving 14 bases between the germline ends. Each recovered donor of Cohort 3 presented with two negative PCRs, clearance, or symptom resolution. Original data processing: Nucleated cell number was recorded as an estimate derived from reference gene primer amplification. Assay: immunoSEQ multiplex PCR; the TCRdb copy retains only in-frame clones and omits some. V, J and clone size derive from that table, while D and trimming were established from the DNA sequence. The data show fewer than 300,000 clones, over 75% seen once.

V and J are TRBV5-1 and TRBJ1-4, with D maybe TRBD1 (6 bases). The origin of this receptor is a man aged 18 to 29 who had recovered from COVID-19. Sequencing used PBMCs or T cells enriched from blood (not recorded which). CDR3 sequence reads: CASATGTGNEKLFF. DNA for the CDR3: TGCGCCAGCGCCACAGGGACGGGTAATGAAAAACTGTTTTTT.